These T cell receptor beta chains were read from a single sample in a study of OX40 agonist ivuxolimab in advanced cancers. Profiled with immunoSEQ multiplex PCR; TCRdb holds only in-frame clones, not every one. The sample includes tens of thousands of clones, about 90% of them seen just once. The sample was CD4+ or CD8+ T cells sorted from blood, taken in a trial of the OX40 agonist ivuxolimab. The receptors shown here come from an adult with an advanced solid tumor such as melanoma, head and neck, liver or kidney cancer. CDR3s include the opening cysteine and the closing phenylalanine or tryptophan. The D gene is left open where the match is weak. Size values are once, few and many counts, or a class for expanded clones, and some rows have none.

clone size	J gene	V gene	D gene	CDR3 DNA	CDR3 protein
.	TRBJ2-1	TRBV6-1	.	TGTGCCAGCAGTGAAGAGGGACGGTGGACCCACAATGAGCAGTTCTTC	CASSEEGRWTHNEQFF
.	TRBJ2-7	TRBV19	TRBD2	TGTGCCAGTAGTGCCTTACTAGCGGGAGGGCCGGGGGAGCAGTACTTC	CASSALLAGGPGEQYF
.	TRBJ2-3	TRBV4-2	.	TGTGCCAGCAGCCAAGAAGCCAGTACAGATACGCAGTATTTT	CASSQEASTDTQYF
.	TRBJ2-7	TRBV19	.	TGTGCCAGTAGTAGGCCCAACCTCGGGAACGACGAGCAGTACTTC	CASSRPNLGNDEQYF
.	TRBJ2-3	TRBV28	.	TGTGCCAGCAGTTCGCGGAAAGCCCAGGGCACAGATACGCAGTATTTT	CASSSRKAQGTDTQYF
.	TRBJ2-6	TRBV2	TRBD1	TGTGCCAGCAGTGATTGGGGACAGGGGGTCGGGGCCAACGTCCTGACTTTC	CASSDWGQGVGANVLTF
.	TRBJ2-3	TRBV2	TRBD2	TGTGCCAGCAGTGATTGGGCTAGCGGGGGAATGAATACGCAGTATTTT	CASSDWASGGMNTQYF
.	TRBJ2-1	TRBV5-1	TRBD2	TGCGCCAGCAGCTCAGGTAGCGGGGGGTCCGTTAATGAGCAGTTCTTC	CASSSGSGGSVNEQFF
.	TRBJ2-7	TRBV6-1	TRBD2	TGTGCCAGCAGTTCCCCAGCGGGGAACGAGTACTTC	CASSSPAGNEYF
once	TRBJ2-7	TRBV5-4	.	TGTGCCAGCAGCTTAATTCCGGACTCCTACGAGCAGTACTTC	CASSLIPDSYEQYF
.	TRBJ2-1	TRBV6-4	.	TGTGCCAGCAGTGACTCCGGGTTAACGCACCACAATGAGCAGTTCTTC	CASSDSGLTHHNEQFF
.	TRBJ1-2	TRBV29-1	TRBD1	TGCAGCGTTGAGTATAGGGACAGAGGGGACTATGGCTACACCTTC	CSVEYRDRGDYGYTF